Shown below are 3 T cell receptor beta chains from a single sample sequenced in a study of cytomegalovirus exposure and HLA in healthy donors. Assay: immunoSEQ multiplex PCR; the TCRdb copy retains only in-frame clones and omits some. The table shows around 160,000 clones, with approximately 90% occurring only once. Material for sequencing was PBMCs. These receptors were obtained from a man between 18 and 35 years old in good health and CMV-seronegative.

The V gene is TRBV5-1, the J gene TRBJ1-1; TRBD1 is a possible D gene (6 bases). Germline CDR1 SGHRS, CDR2 YFSETQ. The CDR3 is made up of 14 amino acids. Trimming took off 3 bases at V and 2 bases at J, with 11 bases between the two ends. CDR3 nucleotide sequence: TGCGCCAGCAGCTATCGGACAGCAAACACTGAAGCTTTCTTT. It translates to CASSYRTANTEAFF. Filled out from reference TRBV5-1 and TRBJ1-1, the complete variable domain reads KAGVTQTPRYLIKTRGQQVTLSCSPISGHRSVSWYQQTPGQGLQFLFEYFSETQRNKGNFPGRFSGRQFSNSRSEMNVSTLELGDSALYLCASSYRTANTEAFFGQGTRLTVV.

The J gene is TRBJ2-5, the V gene TRBV18; D is undetermined. CDR3 length equals 13 residues. Germline V gene lookup returns CDR1 KGHSH and CDR2 LQKENI. Trimming removed 1 base from V and 5 bases from J, with 8 bases in between. CDR3 in amino acids: CASSPREFETQYF. Here the CDR3 DNA reads TGTGCCAGCTCACCACGAGAATTCGAGACCCAGTACTTC. Filled out from reference TRBV18 and TRBJ2-5, the complete variable domain reads NAGVMQNPRHLVRRRGQEARLRCSPMKGHSHVYWYRQLPEEGLKFMVYLQKENIIDESGMPKERFSAEFPKEGPSILRIQQVVRGDSAAYFCASSPREFETQYFGPGTRLLVL.

This sequence joins TRBV5-4 and TRBJ1-2; tentative D call: TRBD1 (5 bases). Trimming shortened V by 5 bases and J by 4 bases, and 21 bases separated the two germline ends. Germline V gene data show CDR1 as SGHNT and CDR2 as YYREEE (reference sequence). The CDR3 runs to 16 residues. CDR3 bases: TGTGCCAGCAGTCCGACAGTTAATCCGACCCTCTATGGCTACACCTTC. Amino acid sequence: CASSPTVNPTLYGYTF.